This record covers a single T cell receptor beta chain. Its antigen is unknown. The sample is drawn from a study of cytomegalovirus exposure and HLA in healthy donors. Whole-study findings and limits: Most TCR sequences were uncommon, yet certain public TCRs appeared in many donors.

Measured with immunoSEQ multiplex PCR; TCRdb has only the in-frame clones, and not every one. The sample lists 150,000 to 200,000 clones, 85% seen once, with 16% in the top ten. Germline V CDR1 and CDR2: MNHNS, SASEGT. This CDR3 is built from 15 residues. The V segment lost 6 bases and the J segment 2 bases; nucleotides outside the gene matches: 7. The clonotype was recovered from a man aged 18 to 29 in good health and CMV-seropositive. Sequencing input: PBMCs. This chain connects TRBV6-1 to TRBJ1-5, with 7 bases aligning to TRBD1. The CDR3 loop reads CASSTGQVGNQPQHF. Here the CDR3 DNA reads TGTGCCAGCAGCACAGGACAGGTCGGCAATCAGCCCCAGCATTTT.